The present TCR beta chain was sequenced within a study of cytotoxic CD8 clonotypes in ibrutinib-treated CLL. Whole-study results and caveats: Clonality correlated strongly with circulating CD8+ T cells and exceeded age-matched healthy donors at baseline. Whereas clonality rose at ibrutinib response, it declined toward baseline at progression. Among the clonotypes, public ones were uncommon and contracted or held stable on treatment.

TCRdb's copy holds only in-frame clones and misses some; the assay was immunoSEQ multiplex PCR. The sample records about 300,000 clones, more than 70% being singletons. With regard to this clone: Its cognate antigen is unknown.

The sample here was PBMCs, taken at disease progression, from a patient treated with ibrutinib. The clonotype comes from a human donor with chronic lymphocytic leukemia.

The chain's CDR3 is CASSIRQSQIQDEQFF. CDR3 nucleotide sequence: TGTGCCAGTAGTATACGGCAGTCACAGATCCAAGATGAGCAGTTCTTC. The rearrangement links TRBV19 to TRBJ2-1; D is unresolved. The CDR3 has 16 amino acids. Germline loops: CDR1 LNHDA, CDR2 SQIVND (reference sequence). Trimming removed 2 bases at V and 8 bases at J, with 19 bases between.